Sequencing of this T cell receptor beta chain was carried out in a study of CXCR3-negative and CXCR3-positive naive CD8 T cells. The CDR3 spans 13 residues. Looked up from germline, CDR1 is SGDLS and CDR2 is YYNGEE. UMI-labeled TRB cDNA libraries were prepared by 5' RACE. Reprocessing the 5' RACE reads, TCRdb reports a single entry for every CDR3 protein and omits DNA. Found here are fewer than 80,000 distinct CDR3 sequences; the top ten clones hold roughly 1.5%. Sequencing used naive CXCR3- CD8+ T cells from blood. Subset of the sample: CD45RO-CCR7+CD27+CD95- naive CD8+ T cells lacking CXCR3 (TNR3-). V gene TRBV9 combines with J gene TRBJ2-2. This sequence was found in a human donor in good health. Some clones in this sample may be carry-over from other donors' samples. The CDR3 spells CASSVGGHGELFF.